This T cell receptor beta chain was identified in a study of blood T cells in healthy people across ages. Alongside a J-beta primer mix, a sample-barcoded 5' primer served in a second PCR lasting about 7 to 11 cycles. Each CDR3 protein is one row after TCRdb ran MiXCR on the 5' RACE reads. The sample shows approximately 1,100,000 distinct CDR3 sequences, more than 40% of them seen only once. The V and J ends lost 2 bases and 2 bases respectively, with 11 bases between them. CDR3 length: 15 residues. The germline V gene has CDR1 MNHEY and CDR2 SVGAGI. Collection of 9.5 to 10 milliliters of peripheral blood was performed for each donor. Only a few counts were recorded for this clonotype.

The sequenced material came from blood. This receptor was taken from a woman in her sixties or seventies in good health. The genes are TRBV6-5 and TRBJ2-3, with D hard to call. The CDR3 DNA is TGTGCCAGCAGTTACCGAGGCCGGAACACAGATACGCAGTATTTT. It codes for CASSYRGRNTDTQYF.